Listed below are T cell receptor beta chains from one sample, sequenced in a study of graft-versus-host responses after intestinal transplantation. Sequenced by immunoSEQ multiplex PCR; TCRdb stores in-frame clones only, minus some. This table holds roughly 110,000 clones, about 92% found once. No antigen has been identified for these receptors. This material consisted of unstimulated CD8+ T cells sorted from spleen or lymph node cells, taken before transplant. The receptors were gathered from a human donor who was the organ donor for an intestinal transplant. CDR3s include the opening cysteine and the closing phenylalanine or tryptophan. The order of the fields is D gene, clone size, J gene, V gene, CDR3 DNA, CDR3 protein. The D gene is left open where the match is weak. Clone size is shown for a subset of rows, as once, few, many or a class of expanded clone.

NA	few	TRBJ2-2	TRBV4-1	TGCGCCAGCAGCCAGGGCACCGGGGAGCTGTTTTTT	CASSQGTGELFF
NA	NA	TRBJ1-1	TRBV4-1	TGCGCCAGCAGCCCGCCCCAGGGAAAAGAAGCTTTCTTT	CASSPPQGKEAFF
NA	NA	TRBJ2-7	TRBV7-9	TGTGCCAGCAGCTTAACCGACTACGAGCAGTACTTC	CASSLTDYEQYF
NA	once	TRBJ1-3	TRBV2	TGTGCCAGCAGCGCAGGACGGAACTCTGGAAACACCATATATTTT	CASSAGRNSGNTIYF
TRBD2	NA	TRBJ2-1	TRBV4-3	TGCGCCAGCAGCCAAGGTAGCGGGAGGGTCCATGAGCAGTTCTTC	CASSQGSGRVHEQFF
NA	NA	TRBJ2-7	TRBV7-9	TGTGCCAGCAGCTTAGGAGGCCGTGGGCAAGAGCAGTACTTC	CASSLGGRGQEQYF
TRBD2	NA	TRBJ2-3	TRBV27	TGTGCCAGCAGTTTACTAGCGGGCCATACCACAGATACGCAGTATTTT	CASSLLAGHTTDTQYF
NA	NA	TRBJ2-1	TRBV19	TGTGCCAGTACCCTAGGGGGCAGGGGGAGGGATGAGCAGTTCTTC	CASTLGGRGRDEQFF
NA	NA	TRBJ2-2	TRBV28	TGTGCCCGCTCATCAAACCGGGAGACGATGAGGTTACACACCGGGGAGCTGTTTTTT	CARSSNRETMRLHTGELFF
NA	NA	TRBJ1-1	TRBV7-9	TGTGCCAGCAGCCCAGGAGTCTATGGGGACACTGAAGCTTTCTTT	CASSPGVYGDTEAFF
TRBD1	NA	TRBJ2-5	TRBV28	TGTGCCAGCAGACCCGAAGGGACAGGGGTTTACCAAGAGACCCAGTACTTC	CASRPEGTGVYQETQYF
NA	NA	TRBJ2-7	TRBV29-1	TGCAGCGTTGAAGATTATAGTGGAGGGAGCTCCTACGAGCAGTACTTC	CSVEDYSGGSSYEQYF
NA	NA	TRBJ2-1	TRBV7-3	TGTGCCAGCAGCCCAGAGGGCAGGTGGGCTGACCGTCACAATGAGCAGTTCTTC	CASSPEGRWADRHNEQFF